Listed below are T cell receptor beta chains from one sample, sequenced in a study of T-cell reconstitution after alpha-beta-depleted transplantation in children. TCRdb reprocessed the PCR reads with MiXCR, giving one entry per CDR3 protein. The table lists 500,000 to 600,000 distinct CDR3 sequences, approximately 20% of them singletons. The sample here was PBMCs from the stem cell graft donor, taken from the stem cell graft. Receptors originate from a human donor who donated a stem cell graft to a child with acute lymphoblastic leukemia. The CDR3 runs from the conserved cysteine through the conserved F or W. The D gene is left open where the match is weak. For some rows the clone size is stated as once, few or many, or as a class when expanded; others skip it.

d_call	v_call	j_call	clone_size	cdr3_aa	cdr3_nt
.	TRBV4-2	TRBJ1-3	few	CASSQQTGSGNTIYF	TGTGCCAGCAGCCAACAGACAGGTTCTGGAAACACCATATATTTT
.	TRBV7-9	TRBJ2-1	few	CASSGGGLGRQFF	TGTGCCAGCAGCGGAGGAGGCTTGGGACGCCAGTTCTTC
.	TRBV20-1	TRBJ2-4	.	CSARDHSGLAKNIQYF	TGCAGTGCTAGAGATCATAGCGGACTAGCCAAAAACATTCAGTACTTC
TRBD2	TRBV20-1	TRBJ2-2	few	CSARGLAGESGELFF	TGCAGTGCTAGAGGACTAGCGGGAGAAAGCGGGGAGCTGTTTTTT
TRBD2	TRBV10-3	TRBJ2-7	.	CASGGVSSGEQYF	TGTGCCAGTGGGGGGGTCAGCAGCGGCGAGCAGTACTTC
.	TRBV11-2	TRBJ2-1	.	CASVPAGSSYNEQFF	TGTGCCAGCGTCCCAGCGGGCAGCTCCTACAATGAGCAGTTCTTC
.	TRBV14	TRBJ1-1	.	CASSQVSGWTEAFF	TGTGCCAGCAGCCAAGTGTCAGGTTGGACTGAAGCTTTCTTT
.	TRBV29-1	TRBJ2-1	few	CSVETPDSFDNEQFF	TGCAGCGTTGAAACCCCGGACAGTTTTGACAATGAGCAGTTCTTC
.	TRBV7-3	TRBJ2-2	few	CASSLPGSGELFF	TGTGCCAGCAGCTTACCGGGTTCCGGGGAGCTGTTTTTT
.	TRBV15	TRBJ1-1	few	CATSRDAGTEAFF	TGTGCCACCAGCAGAGATGCCGGGACTGAAGCTTTCTTT
TRBD2	TRBV12-3/TRBV12-4	TRBJ2-3	few	CASSLKASGRFTDTQYF	TGTGCCAGCAGTTTAAAAGCTAGCGGTAGATTCACAGATACGCAGTATTTT
.	TRBV11-1	TRBJ2-2	few	CASSPPPLGAPNTGELFF	TGTGCCAGCAGCCCTCCTCCTCTGGGGGCCCCGAACACCGGGGAGCTGTTTTTT
TRBD1	TRBV12-3/TRBV12-4	TRBJ2-7	.	CASSWGQGPPSRGLYEQYF	TGTGCCAGCAGTTGGGGACAGGGCCCTCCTTCCCGCGGACTCTACGAGCAGTACTTC
TRBD2	TRBV24-1	TRBJ2-1	many	CATSDLAGDNNEQFF	TGTGCCACCAGTGATTTAGCGGGAGACAACAATGAGCAGTTCTTC
.	TRBV5-1	TRBJ2-1	.	CASSLEQGRNEQFF	TGCGCCAGCAGCTTGGAGCAGGGTAGAAATGAGCAGTTCTTC
.	TRBV12-3/TRBV12-4	TRBJ1-5	.	CASSEQGRNQPQHF	TGTGCCAGCAGCGAACAGGGTCGCAATCAGCCCCAGCATTTT
.	TRBV5-1	TRBJ1-1	few	CASSLGIISGVGTEAFF	TGCGCCAGCAGCTTGGGGATCATCTCAGGGGTAGGCACTGAAGCTTTCTTT
.	TRBV5-1	TRBJ2-7	.	CASSLPIRGTYEQYF	TGCGCCAGCAGCTTGCCTATCAGGGGCACCTACGAGCAGTACTTC
TRBD2	TRBV4-1	TRBJ2-3	.	CASSLSIGLAGGITDTQYF	TGCGCCAGCAGCCTCTCTATCGGACTAGCGGGAGGAATAACAGATACGCAGTATTTT
.	TRBV9	TRBJ1-3	.	CASSEGRRAGNTIYF	TGTGCCAGCAGCGAGGGGCGCAGGGCTGGAAACACCATATATTTT
.	TRBV7-9	TRBJ2-7	.	CASSPQVPTYEQYF	TGTGCCAGCAGCCCACAGGTCCCTACCTACGAGCAGTACTTC
.	TRBV6-2/TRBV6-3	TRBJ2-7	few	CASSYSIGGGYEQYF	TGTGCCAGCAGTTACTCGATAGGAGGGGGCTACGAGCAGTACTTC
.	TRBV6-5	TRBJ2-7	.	CASSSPRRLDRRSSYEQYF	TGTGCCAGCAGTTCCCCTCGTCGACTAGACCGAAGGAGCTCCTACGAGCAGTACTTC
TRBD2	TRBV20-1	TRBJ2-1	.	CSARVVPGSSGRASYNEQFF	TGCAGTGCTAGAGTGGTGCCGGGGTCTAGCGGGAGGGCGTCCTACAATGAGCAGTTCTTC
TRBD1	TRBV6-1	TRBJ1-1	few	CASSEFRGQGEAFF	TGTGCCAGCAGTGAATTTAGGGGGCAGGGTGAAGCTTTCTTT
.	TRBV28	TRBJ2-7	.	CAAAVVTYEQYF	TGTGCGGCCGCCGTGGTAACCTACGAGCAGTACTTC
.	TRBV6-5	TRBJ2-7	.	CASSLDGSPSEQYF	TGTGCCAGCAGTTTGGACGGTTCCCCCTCCGAGCAGTACTTC
.	TRBV11-2	TRBJ2-1	.	CASTKGFYNEQFF	TGTGCCAGCACGAAGGGATTCTACAATGAGCAGTTCTTC
TRBD2	TRBV5-1	TRBJ2-1	.	CASSLSGRQFF	TGCGCCAGCAGCTTAAGCGGGAGGCAGTTCTTC